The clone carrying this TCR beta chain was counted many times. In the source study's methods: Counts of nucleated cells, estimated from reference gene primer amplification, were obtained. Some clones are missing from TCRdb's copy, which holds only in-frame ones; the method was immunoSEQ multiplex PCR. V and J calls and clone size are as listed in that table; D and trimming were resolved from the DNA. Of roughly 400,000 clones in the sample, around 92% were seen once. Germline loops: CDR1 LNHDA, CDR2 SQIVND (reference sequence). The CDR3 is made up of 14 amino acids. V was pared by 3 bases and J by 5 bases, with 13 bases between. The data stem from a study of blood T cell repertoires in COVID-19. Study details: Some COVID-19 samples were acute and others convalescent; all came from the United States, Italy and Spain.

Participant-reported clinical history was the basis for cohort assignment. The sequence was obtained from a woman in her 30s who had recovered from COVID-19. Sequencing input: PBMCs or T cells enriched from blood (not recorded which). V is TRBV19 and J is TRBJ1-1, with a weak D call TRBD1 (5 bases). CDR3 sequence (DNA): TGTGCCAGTAGTATGAGCAGGGTGAGGACTGAAGCTTTCTTT. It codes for CASSMSRVRTEAFF. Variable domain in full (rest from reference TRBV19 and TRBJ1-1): DGGITQSPKYLFRKEGQNVTLSCEQNLNHDAMYWYRQDPGQGLRLIYYSQIVNDFQKGDIAEGYSVSREKKESFPLTVTSAQKNPTAFYLCASSMSRVRTEAFFGQGTRLTVV.